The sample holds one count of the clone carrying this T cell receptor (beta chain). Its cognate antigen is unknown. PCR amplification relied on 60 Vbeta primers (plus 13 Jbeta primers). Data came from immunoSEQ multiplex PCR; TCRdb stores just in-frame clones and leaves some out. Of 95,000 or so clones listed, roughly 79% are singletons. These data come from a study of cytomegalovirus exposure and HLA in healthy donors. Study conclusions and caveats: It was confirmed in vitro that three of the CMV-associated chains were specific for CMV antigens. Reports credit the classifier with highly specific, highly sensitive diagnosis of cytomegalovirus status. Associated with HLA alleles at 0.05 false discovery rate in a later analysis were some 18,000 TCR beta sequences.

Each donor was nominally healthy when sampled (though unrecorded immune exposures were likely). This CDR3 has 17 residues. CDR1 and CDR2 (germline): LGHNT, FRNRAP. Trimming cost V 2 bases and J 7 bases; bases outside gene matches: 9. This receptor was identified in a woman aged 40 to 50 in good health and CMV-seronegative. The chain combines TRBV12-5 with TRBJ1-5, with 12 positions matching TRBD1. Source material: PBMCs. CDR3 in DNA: TGTGCTAGTGGTTTGTTCTCCGGGACAGGGGGCGGACAGCCCCAGCATTTT. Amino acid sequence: CASGLFSGTGGGQPQHF.